The source of this T cell receptor (beta chain) is a study of metastatic and nonmetastatic thyroid tumors. Study-wide background: Repertoires from malignant and benign thyroid patients were compared across blood and tumor or nodule tissue. Notes on the study in general: Relative to benign nodules, malignant thyroid tumors were reportedly characterized by significantly elevated TCR beta diversity in blood and tumor.

This CDR3 is built from 14 residues. Germline V gene data show CDR1 as SGHRS and CDR2 as YFSETQ. V gave up 0 bases and J gave up 3 bases, with 9 bases separating them. This clone rates as medium-sized. Its target is not known. Nobody among the patients had been given any treatment before thyroid surgery. In the authors' workflow: A classifier of distant metastasis in papillary thyroid cancer was built from CDR3 differences (across clinicopathological groups). TCRdb re-called the PCR reads through MiXCR. It is TCRdb's table, rather than the study itself, that gives the V and J calls and clone size. This table has about 35,000 clones, 29% appearing once.

The specimen was blood. The chain uses TRBV5-1 and TRBJ1-2, with D perhaps matching TRBD1 (6 bases). This receptor was identified in a female donor with papillary thyroid cancer or a benign thyroid nodule (not recorded which). Some clones in this sample may be carry-over from other donors' samples. CDR3 region: CASSLGQVDYGYTF. CDR3 DNA: TGCGCCAGCAGCTTGGGACAGGTTGACTATGGCTACACCTTC.